This entry lists 16 T cell receptor beta chains sequenced from one sample in a study of Graves' ophthalmopathy and Graves' hyperthyroidism. Transcripts of RNA were the source for amplifying TCR beta CDR3 regions. After a first-round RT-PCR with HTBI primers, a second-round multiplex PCR was run. MiXCR, applied by TCRdb to the multiplex PCR reads, yields one record per CDR3 protein. The sample comprises a few hundred thousand distinct CDR3 sequences, 39% of which are singletons, and over 3.5% rests with the top ten. Sample: peripheral blood or thyroid tissue (not recorded which). These receptors all stem from an adult man with Graves' hyperthyroidism.

The rearrangement uses TRBV7-2 and TRBJ2-1; 9 bases match TRBD2. From germline, CDR1 is SGHTA and CDR2 FQGNSA. The junction had 7 bases not matched to a gene; V was cut back by 4 bases and J by 9 bases. The CDR3 sequence is 14 residues long. Written as DNA, the CDR3 is TGTGCCAGCAGCTACGTTAGCGGGAGAGGTGAGCAGTTCTTC. Translation gives CASSYVSGRGEQFF.

This clonotype was seen ten or more times. The rearrangement links TRBV24-1 to TRBJ1-1; 7 bases fit TRBD1. Germline values: CDR1 KGHDR, CDR2 SFDVKD. The trim removed 4 bases at V and 9 bases at J, leaving 10 bases unmatched. This CDR3 comprises 14 residues. Here the CDR3 reads CATSEPDRDGKAFF. The CDR3 DNA follows: TGTGCCACCAGTGAGCCCGACAGGGATGGGAAAGCTTTCTTT.

This clonotype was observed many times. J is TRBJ1-2 and V is TRBV19, with 7 positions matching TRBD1. Trimming at V came to 6 bases and at J to 3 bases, leaving 19 bases not matched to a gene. Germline-derived CDR1 and CDR2 are LNHDA and SQIVND (reference sequence). CDR3 length equals 18 residues. CDR3 residues: CASRKPSRTRDSHYGYTF. The CDR3 DNA sequence: TGTGCCAGTAGAAAGCCCAGTCGGACGCGGGACAGCCACTATGGCTACACCTTC.

Only a few counts were recorded for this clonotype. V usage is TRBV9 and J usage is TRBJ1-2, with a weak D call TRBD1 (6 bases). The V gene lost 4 bases and the J gene lost 6 bases, with 13 bases spanning the gap. CDR1 is SGDLS, CDR2 YYNGEE, per germline. This CDR3 contains 13 residues. CDR3 in amino acids: CASSIQGRNGYTF. Written as DNA, the CDR3 is TGTGCCAGCAGCATACAGGGACGTAATGGCTACACCTTC.

This sequence joins TRBV7-9 and TRBJ2-7, with D uncertain. The ends were cut back, 8 bases at V and 3 bases at J, with 14 bases in the middle. Germline V gene lookup returns CDR1 SEHNR and CDR2 FQNEAQ (reference sequence). This CDR3 contains 13 residues. In DNA form, the CDR3 reads TGTGCCAGCTCCGCGTTTCAGGTCTACGAGCAGTACTTC. Protein sequence: CASSAFQVYEQYF.

This clonotype showed up many times. This rearrangement joins TRBV6-5 to TRBJ1-4, with D possibly being TRBD1 (5 bases). Looked up from germline, CDR1 is MNHEY and CDR2 is SVGAGI. The CDR3 extends over 14 amino acids. V lost 2 bases to trimming and J lost 4 bases, with 8 bases between them. CDR3 bases: TGTGCCAGCAGTTACAGGCAGGGTAATGAAAAACTGTTTTTT. It encodes CASSYRQGNEKLFF.

This clonotype has a count of ten or more. The V gene is TRBV2, the J gene TRBJ2-7; possible D gene TRBD1, 7 bases. The germline CDR1 and CDR2 sequences are SNHLY and FYNNEI. Trimming removed 4 bases at V and 5 bases at J, with 18 bases between. The CDR3 is made up of 15 amino acids. CDR3 DNA sequence: TGTGCCAGCAGTGCCCGACAGGGAGGATGGAACGAGCAGTACTTC. Protein sequence: CASSARQGGWNEQYF.

A note on this clonotype: An end of the junction does not agree with germline; a read error may underlie this. The chain combines TRBV7-2 with TRBJ2-2; D may be TRBD2 (7 bases). Germline values: CDR1 SGHTA, CDR2 FQGNSA. CDR3 length equals 16 residues. The CDR3 coding sequence is TGTGCCAGCAGCTTATTGGGCGGGGGCACCTACAATGAGCAGTTTTTT. This gives the protein CASSLLGGGTYNEQFF.

The chain links TRBV5-4 to TRBJ1-4, with a possible D match to TRBD1 (5 bases). CDR3 size: 15 residues. From germline, CDR1 is SGHNT and CDR2 YYREEE (reference sequence). Trimming cost V 0 bases and J 3 bases, with 9 bases left between them. The DNA for the CDR3 is TGTGCCAGCAGCTTGGAGACAGCAGCTAATGAAAAACTGTTTTTT. This encodes CASSLETAANEKLFF.

The rearrangement uses TRBV5-5 and TRBJ1-4; TRBD1 matches at 9 bases. The CDR3 is 15 residues long. Trimming took 4 bases from V and 8 from J; bases not matched to a gene: 9. The germline gives CDR1 SGHKS, CDR2 YYEKEE (reference sequence). In DNA form, the CDR3 reads TGTGCCAGCAGCCTCCCGGGACAGGGCAAAGAAAAACTGTTTTTT. As protein: CASSLPGQGKEKLFF. The full variable domain, in which reference TRBV5-5 and TRBJ1-4 provide the parts outside the CDR3, is DAGVTQSPTHLIKTRGQQVTLRCSPISGHKSVSWYQQVLGQGPQFIFQYYEKEERGRGNFPDRFSARQFPNYSSELNVNALLLGDSALYLCASSLPGQGKEKLFFGSGTQLSVL.

This clonotype has ten or more counts. The rearrangement uses TRBV7-2 and TRBJ2-7, with 9 bases lining up with TRBD2. The junction had 16 bases not matched to a gene; V was cut back by 4 bases and J by 3 bases. Germline V gene data show CDR1 as SGHTA and CDR2 as FQGNSA. The CDR3 is 18 residues long. This CDR3 is CASSSSRPGLASNYEQYF. As DNA, the CDR3 is TGTGCCAGCAGCTCCTCCCGACCCGGACTAGCGAGCAACTACGAGCAGTACTTC.

There are many counts of this clonotype. J is TRBJ1-2 and V is TRBV20-1; tentatively, D is TRBD1 (6 bases). Trimming took 3 bases from V and 6 from J, leaving 20 bases between them. The CDR3 sequence is 15 residues long. Germline CDR1 is DFQATT and CDR2 is SNEGSKA (reference sequence). CDR3 residues: CSARIADGGLDGYTF. The CDR3 DNA follows: TGCAGTGCTAGGATAGCGGATGGGGGGCTAGATGGCTACACCTTC.

The genes are TRBV25-1 and TRBJ2-3; 9 bases are a match to TRBD2. The CDR3 is 16 residues long. In germline, CDR1 is MGHDK, CDR2 SYGVNS. Trimming removed 5 bases from V and 2 bases from J; junction bases left unmatched: 8. CDR3 sequence reads: CASSRLAESNTDTQYF. CDR3 bases: TGTGCCAGCAGTCGACTAGCGGAGAGCAACACAGATACGCAGTATTTT.

The CDR3 nucleotides are TGTGCCAGCAGCTTTGAGGGAGGGGATGAAAAACTGTTTTTT. Protein product: CASSFEGGDEKLFF. The rearrangement uses TRBV9 and TRBJ1-4; D is possibly TRBD1 (5 bases). Germline V CDR1 and CDR2: SGDLS, YYNGEE. Trimming removed 4 bases at V and 6 bases at J, with 13 bases between. This CDR3 has 14 residues.

The CDR3 nucleotides are TGTGCCAGCAGTTCCGGGGGGCAGAATGAAAAACTGTTTTTT. It translates to CASSSGGQNEKLFF. The chain combines TRBV9 with TRBJ1-4; maybe TRBD1 (6 bases). Between the trimmed V and J ends, which lost 5 bases and 5 bases, there was a span of 13 bases. The CDR3 spans 14 residues. Germline CDR1 and CDR2: SGDLS and YYNGEE. The variable domain in full, completed from reference TRBV9 and TRBJ1-4, reads DSGVTQTPKHLITATGQRVTLRCSPRSGDLSVYWYQQSLDQGLQFLIQYYNGEERAKGNILERFSAQQFPDLHSELNLSSLELGDSALYFCASSSGGQNEKLFFGSGTQLSVL.

V usage is TRBV7-4 and J usage is TRBJ2-7; 7 nucleotides align to TRBD2. The CDR3 covers 15 residues. With 3 bases clipped from V and 3 bases from J, the junction kept 8 bases outside the gene matches. Germline loops: CDR1 SGHVT, CDR2 SQSDAQ. CDR3 DNA: TGTGCCAGCAGCTTTGAGGGAGGGGAAGGCTACGAGCAGTACTTC. It translates to CASSFEGGEGYEQYF.